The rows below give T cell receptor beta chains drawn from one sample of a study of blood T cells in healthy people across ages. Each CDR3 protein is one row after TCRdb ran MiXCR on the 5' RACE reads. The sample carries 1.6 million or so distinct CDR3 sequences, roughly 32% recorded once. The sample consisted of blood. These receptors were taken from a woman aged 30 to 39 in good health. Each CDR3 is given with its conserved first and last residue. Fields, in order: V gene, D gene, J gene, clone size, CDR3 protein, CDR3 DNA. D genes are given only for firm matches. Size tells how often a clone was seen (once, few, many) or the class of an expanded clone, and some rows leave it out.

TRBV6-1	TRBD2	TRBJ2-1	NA	CASSDPPSGGTNEQFF	TGTGCCAGCAGTGACCCGCCTAGCGGGGGGACGAATGAGCAGTTCTTC
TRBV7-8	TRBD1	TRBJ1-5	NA	CASSSLSRDRDPLYSNQPQHF	TGTGCCAGCAGCTCCTTAAGCCGGGACAGGGACCCCCTCTATAGCAATCAGCCCCAGCATTTT
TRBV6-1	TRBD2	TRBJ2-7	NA	CASSKQTSGRMGASYEQYF	TGTGCCAGCTCCAAACAGACTAGCGGGAGGATGGGAGCGTCCTACGAGCAGTACTTC
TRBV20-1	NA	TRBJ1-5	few	CSARDSTGNQPQHF	TGCAGTGCTAGAGATTCTACGGGCAATCAGCCCCAGCATTTT
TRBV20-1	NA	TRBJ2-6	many	CSARDYGTDPGANVLTF	TGCAGTGCTAGAGATTACGGGACGGACCCTGGGGCCAACGTCCTGACTTTC
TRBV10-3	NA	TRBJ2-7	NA	CAISEGRSAYEQYF	TGTGCCATCAGTGAGGGGAGGAGTGCCTACGAGCAGTACTTC
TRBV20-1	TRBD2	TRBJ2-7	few	CSARDLAGEGEQYF	TGCAGTGCTAGAGATCTAGCGGGAGAGGGTGAGCAGTACTTC
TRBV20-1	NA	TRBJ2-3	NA	CSASPEERTDTQYF	TGCAGTGCTAGTCCCGAAGAGCGCACAGATACGCAGTATTTT
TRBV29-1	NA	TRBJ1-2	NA	CSVEDRGGISYGYTF	TGCAGCGTTGAAGATCGTGGCGGGATTTCCTATGGCTACACCTTC
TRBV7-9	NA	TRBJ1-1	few	CASSSHLGGQSEAFF	TGTGCCAGCAGCTCCCATCTCGGCGGACAATCTGAAGCTTTCTTT
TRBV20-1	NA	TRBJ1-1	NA	CSARDRPGDFAEAFF	TGCAGTGCTAGAGATCGGCCAGGGGATTTCGCTGAAGCTTTCTTT
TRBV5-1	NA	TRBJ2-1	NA	CASSLGHAYWGGYNEQFF	TGCGCCAGCAGCTTGGGACACGCTTATTGGGGAGGATACAATGAGCAGTTCTTC
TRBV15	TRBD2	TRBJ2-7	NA	CATSSPLSGSAYEQYF	TGTGCCACCAGCAGCCCCCTCAGCGGGAGCGCCTACGAGCAGTACTTC
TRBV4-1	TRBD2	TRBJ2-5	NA	CASSRTSGGVYQETQYF	TGCGCCAGCAGCCGGACTAGCGGGGGTGTATACCAAGAGACCCAGTACTTC
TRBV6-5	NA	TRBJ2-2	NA	CASSWDPNTGELFF	TGTGCCAGCAGTTGGGACCCGAACACCGGGGAGCTGTTTTTT
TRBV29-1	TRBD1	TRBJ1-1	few	CSARQGETEAFF	TGCAGCGCACGACAGGGGGAGACTGAAGCTTTCTTT
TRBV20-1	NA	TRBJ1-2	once	CSAYLDTGYGYTF	TGCAGTGCCTACTTGGACACGGGCTATGGCTACACCTTC
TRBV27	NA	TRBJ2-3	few	CASSLAEKSTDTQYF	TGTGCCAGCAGTTTAGCGGAGAAAAGCACAGATACGCAGTATTTT
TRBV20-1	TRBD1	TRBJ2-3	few	CSARALGQVADTQYF	TGCAGTGCTAGAGCCTTGGGACAGGTCGCAGATACGCAGTATTTT
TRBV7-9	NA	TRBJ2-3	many	CASSFGKRLGDTQYF	TGTGCCAGCAGCTTCGGCAAGCGGCTCGGAGATACGCAGTATTTT
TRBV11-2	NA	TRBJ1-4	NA	CASSLNQKLFF	TGTGCCAGCAGCTTAAACCAAAAACTGTTTTTT
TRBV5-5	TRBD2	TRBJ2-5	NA	CAGSLPERGGSETQYF	TGTGCCGGCAGTCTTCCGGAGCGGGGGGGCTCGGAGACCCAGTACTTC
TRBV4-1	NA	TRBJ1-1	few	CASSQEEIRADPNTEAFF	TGCGCCAGCAGCCAAGAAGAGATAAGGGCGGACCCCAACACTGAAGCTTTCTTT
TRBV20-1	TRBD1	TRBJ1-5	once	CSAQNRDRGRFDNQPQHF	TGCAGTGCTCAGAACCGGGACAGGGGGCGCTTTGACAATCAGCCCCAGCATTTT
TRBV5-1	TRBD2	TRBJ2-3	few	CASSHPDRGGSTDTQYF	TGCGCCAGCAGCCACCCTGACCGGGGGGGAAGCACAGATACGCAGTATTTT
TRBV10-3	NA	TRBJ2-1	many	CAISDLGAENEQFF	TGTGCCATCAGTGACTTAGGGGCGGAGAATGAGCAGTTCTTC
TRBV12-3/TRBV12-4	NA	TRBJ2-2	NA	CASSLTNTGGLFF	TGTGCCAGCAGTTTAACGAACACCGGGGGGCTGTTTTTT
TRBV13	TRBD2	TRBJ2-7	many	CASSNSGLATYEQYF	TGTGCCAGCAGCAATTCGGGACTAGCGACCTACGAGCAGTACTTC
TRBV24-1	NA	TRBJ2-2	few	CATSDPGQPTGELFF	TGTGCCACCAGTGATCCGGGGCAGCCTACCGGGGAGCTGTTTTTT
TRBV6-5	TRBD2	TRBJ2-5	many	CASSYSVSGETQYF	TGTGCCAGCAGTTACTCGGTTAGCGGGGAGACCCAGTACTTC
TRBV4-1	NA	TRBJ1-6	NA	CASSQLSAGVDKPLHF	TGCGCCAGCAGCCAACTTTCCGCAGGGGTGGATAAACCCCTCCACTTT
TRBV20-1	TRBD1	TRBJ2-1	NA	CSARGEGQGPAGSRGNEQFF	TGCAGTGCTAGAGGCGAGGGACAGGGGCCAGCGGGGTCAAGGGGCAATGAGCAGTTCTTC
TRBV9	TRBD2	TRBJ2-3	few	CASSVVAGGGTDTQYF	TGTGCCAGCAGCGTAGTTGCGGGAGGCGGCACAGATACGCAGTATTTT
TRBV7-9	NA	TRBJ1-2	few	CASSLPVMSYGYTF	TGTGCCAGCAGCTTACCAGTTATGTCCTATGGCTACACCTTC
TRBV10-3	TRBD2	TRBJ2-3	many	CAISGTSGTDTQYF	TGTGCCATCAGTGGGACTAGCGGCACAGATACGCAGTATTTT
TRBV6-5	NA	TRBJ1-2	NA	CASRPLGTDYGYTF	TGTGCCAGCAGACCGCTCGGAACCGACTATGGCTACACCTTC
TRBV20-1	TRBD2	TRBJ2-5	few	CSASALGLGVETQYF	TGCAGTGCTAGCGCCCTGGGACTAGGGGTAGAGACCCAGTACTTC
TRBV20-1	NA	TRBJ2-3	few	CSARDGRGSTDTQYF	TGCAGTGCTAGAGACGGCCGGGGGAGCACAGATACGCAGTATTTT
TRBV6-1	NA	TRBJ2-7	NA	CASSEAIKKEQYF	TGTGCCAGCAGTGAAGCGATAAAGAAAGAGCAGTACTTC
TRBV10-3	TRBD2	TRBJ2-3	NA	CAISERGTVGRAADTQYF	TGTGCCATCAGTGAGAGGGGCACTGTCGGGAGGGCCGCAGATACGCAGTATTTT
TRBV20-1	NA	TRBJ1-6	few	CSAMTSGIVRGGNSPLHF	TGCAGTGCCATGACCTCGGGGATTGTTAGGGGCGGTAATTCACCCCTCCACTTT
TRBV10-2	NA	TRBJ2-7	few	CFPGTHAYEQYF	TGTTTTCCCGGGACGCACGCCTACGAGCAGTACTTC
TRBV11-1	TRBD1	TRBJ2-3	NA	CASRSWTGQRADTQYF	TGTGCCAGCAGGTCTTGGACAGGCCAAAGGGCAGATACGCAGTATTTT
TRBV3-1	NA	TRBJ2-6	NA	CASSAYRVPGANVLTF	TGTGCCAGCAGCGCGTACAGGGTGCCTGGGGCCAACGTCCTGACTTTC
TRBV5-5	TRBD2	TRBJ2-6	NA	CASSLGPGRVTSGANVLTF	TGTGCCAGCAGCTTGGGACCAGGGAGGGTGACCTCTGGGGCCAACGTCCTGACTTTC
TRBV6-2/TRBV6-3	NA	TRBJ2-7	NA	CATRGEPGEQYF	TGTGCCACCAGGGGGGAGCCGGGTGAGCAGTACTTC
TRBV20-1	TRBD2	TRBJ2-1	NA	CSAGLADYNEQFF	TGCAGTGCTGGACTAGCGGATTACAATGAGCAGTTCTTC
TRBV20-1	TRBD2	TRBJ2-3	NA	CSARNLRLAGGSTDTQYF	TGCAGTGCCAGGAACCTCCGTCTAGCGGGGGGGAGCACAGATACGCAGTATTTT
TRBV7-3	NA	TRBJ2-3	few	CASSLGATQYF	TGTGCCAGCAGCTTGGGCGCTACGCAGTATTTT
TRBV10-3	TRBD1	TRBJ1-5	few	CAIGQGQGTVQPQHF	TGTGCCATCGGTCAGGGACAGGGGACCGTTCAGCCCCAGCATTTT
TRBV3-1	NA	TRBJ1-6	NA	CASSHPSGQLHF	TGTGCCAGCAGCCATCCATCCGGGCAACTCCACTTT
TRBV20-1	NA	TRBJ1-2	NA	CSARNSLSNYGYTF	TGCAGTGCTAGAAACAGCCTTTCTAACTATGGCTACACCTTC
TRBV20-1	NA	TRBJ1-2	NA	CSALAGGHGYTF	TGCAGTGCTCTCGCCGGGGGCCATGGCTACACCTTC